This T cell receptor (beta chain) emerged from a study of blood T cells in healthy people across ages. Study results and caveats: Unknown CMV status may confound age-related changes in expanded clones.

To note about this clonotype: Its cognate antigen is unknown.

A second PCR, run for about 7 to 11 cycles, used a sample-barcoded 5' primer plus a J-beta primer mix. From the 5' RACE reads, TCRdb called clonotypes with MiXCR, one entry per CDR3 protein. The table shows over 500,000 distinct CDR3 sequences, with roughly half occurring only once. The V and J ends lost 5 bases and 2 bases respectively, with 14 bases between them. Germline assignment: CDR1 SQVTM and CDR2 ANQGSEA. The CDR3 covers 14 residues. The chain has TRBV29-1 and TRBJ2-3, with D possibly being TRBD1 (6 bases). This TCR was recovered from a woman older than 75 in good health. Sequenced: blood. As DNA, the CDR3 is TGCAGCGTTCGGAAGGGGGTGGACACAGATACGCAGTATTTT. Protein product: CSVRKGVDTDTQYF.